The sequence of this TCR beta chain was determined in a study of cytomegalovirus exposure and HLA in healthy donors. Study results and limitations: Accurate HLA-A and HLA-B prediction from TCR beta sequences was reported for most subjects. Analysis performed later found 15,000 or so TCR beta sequences associated with HLA alleles at 0.05 false discovery rate.

Amplification used 60 Vbeta primers and 13 Jbeta primers. The table came from immunoSEQ multiplex PCR; TCRdb's copy has only in-frame clones and leaves some out. The sample shows approximately 140,000 clones, roughly four fifths of them seen only once. As concerns this clone: Its antigen remains unknown.

The V gene end was trimmed by 4 bases and the J gene end by 7 bases; junction bases not matched to a gene: 3. CDR3 size: 14 residues. Germline V lookup: CDR1 SGHNT, CDR2 YYREEE (reference sequence). The V and J genes are TRBV5-4 and TRBJ2-3, with 13 bases that match TRBD2. This TCR was recovered from a boy between 10 and 17 years old in good health and CMV-seronegative. Input material: PBMCs. The CDR3 here is CASSPGTSGNTQYF. The CDR3 nucleotides read TGTGCCAGCAGCCCCGGGACTAGCGGGAATACGCAGTATTTT.